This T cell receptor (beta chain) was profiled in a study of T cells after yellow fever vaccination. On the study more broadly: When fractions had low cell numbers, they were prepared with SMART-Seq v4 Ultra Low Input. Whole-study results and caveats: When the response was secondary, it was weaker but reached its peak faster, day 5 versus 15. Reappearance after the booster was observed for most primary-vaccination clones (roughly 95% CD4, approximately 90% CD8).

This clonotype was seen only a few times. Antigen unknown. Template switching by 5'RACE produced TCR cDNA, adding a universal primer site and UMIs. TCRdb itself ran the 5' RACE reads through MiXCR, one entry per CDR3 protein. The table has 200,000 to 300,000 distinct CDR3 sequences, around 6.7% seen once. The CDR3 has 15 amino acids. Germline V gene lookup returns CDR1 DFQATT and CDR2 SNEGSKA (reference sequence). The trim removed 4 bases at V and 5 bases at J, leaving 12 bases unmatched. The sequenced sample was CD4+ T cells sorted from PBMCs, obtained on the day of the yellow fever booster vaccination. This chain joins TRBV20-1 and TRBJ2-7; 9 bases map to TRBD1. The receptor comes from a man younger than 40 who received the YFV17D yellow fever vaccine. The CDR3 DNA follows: TGCAGTGCTATAACCCCGGGACAGGGCGGCCACGAGCAGTACTTC. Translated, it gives CSAITPGQGGHEQYF.